This T cell receptor (beta chain) was profiled in a study of regulatory T cells in long-lasting Graves disease. The time point: newly diagnosed GD, antithyroid drugs for less than 3 months. The TCR library used RNA extracted from PBMCs. For TCR beta, libraries came from iRepertoire HTBI primers and Arm-PCR of CDR3 regions. TCRdb re-analysed the multiplex PCR reads in MiXCR, keeping a single row per CDR3 protein. The sample has 550,000 to 700,000 distinct CDR3 sequences, more than 15% seen once. Germline assignment: CDR1 LNHDA and CDR2 SQIVND (reference sequence). The ends were cut back, 3 bases at V and 4 bases at J, with 10 bases in the middle. The CDR3 is made up of 14 amino acids. This sample also appeared in a second study, on T cells in Graves' hyperthyroidism and ophthalmopathy.

This chain links TRBV19 with TRBJ1-5; maybe TRBD1 (6 bases). This clonotype was sampled from a man younger than 35 with Graves disease. The sample in question was peripheral blood mononuclear cells (PBMCs), obtained at new diagnosis, from a patient treated with antithyroid drugs. Here the CDR3 reads CASSISQGNQPQHF. In nucleotides, the CDR3 is TGTGCCAGTAGTATTTCGCAGGGGAATCAGCCCCAGCATTTT.